A selection of T cell receptor beta chains follows, all from one sample in a study of T cell responses to AZD1222 COVID-19 vaccine. Sequencing was performed with immunoSEQ multiplex PCR; in TCRdb, only in-frame clones are kept and a portion is missing. The sample has about 92,000 clones, 91% seen once; the top ten hold less than 8%. The sample was peripheral blood, taken on day 0 of AZD1222 vaccination. These receptors all come from an adult in good health. CDR3s include the opening cysteine and the closing phenylalanine or tryptophan. Fields, in order: J gene, CDR3 length, D gene, V gene, CDR3 protein. A D gene is named only where the DNA matches it firmly.

J: TRBJ2-2
length: 13
D: .
V: TRBV27
CDR3: CASSRRGNGELFF

J: TRBJ2-2
length: 19
D: TRBD2
V: TRBV11-3
CDR3: CASSSPSGSGLPNTGELFF

J: TRBJ1-4
length: 15
D: TRBD1
V: TRBV15
CDR3: CATSTPGQGWEKLFF

J: TRBJ2-7
length: 14
D: .
V: TRBV2
CDR3: CASSENSATYEQYF

J: TRBJ1-1
length: 13
D: .
V: TRBV12-3/TRBV12-4
CDR3: CASSPVANTEAFF

J: TRBJ2-3
length: 13
D: .
V: TRBV7-9
CDR3: CASSYDSTDTQYF

J: TRBJ1-4
length: 12
D: .
V: TRBV9
CDR3: CASSAEREKLFF

J: TRBJ1-2
length: 14
D: .
V: TRBV6-1
CDR3: CASSERWGNYGYTF

J: TRBJ2-1
length: 13
D: .
V: TRBV19
CDR3: CASSPQVYNEQFF

J: TRBJ2-3
length: 18
D: TRBD2
V: TRBV10-1
CDR3: CASSESQGLAGDPDTQYF

J: TRBJ1-2
length: 15
D: .
V: TRBV3-1/TRBV3-2
CDR3: CASSKRQPPLWGYTF

J: TRBJ1-2
length: 13
D: .
V: TRBV9
CDR3: CASSPREAYGYTF

J: TRBJ1-6
length: 13
D: .
V: TRBV29-1
CDR3: CSGREDSNSPLHF

J: TRBJ2-1
length: 17
D: TRBD1
V: TRBV5-6
CDR3: CASSPTDRENPYNEQFF

J: TRBJ1-1
length: 12
D: .
V: TRBV6-2/TRBV6-3
CDR3: CASSEATTEAFF

J: TRBJ1-4
length: 13
D: .
V: TRBV18
CDR3: CASSQLRNEKLFF

J: TRBJ1-5
length: 13
D: .
V: TRBV28
CDR3: CASFKRSNQPQHF

J: TRBJ1-2
length: 14
D: .
V: TRBV18
CDR3: CASSPGQNFYGYTF

J: TRBJ1-1
length: 14
D: .
V: TRBV27
CDR3: CASSLVGRGQRAFF

J: TRBJ1-4
length: 17
D: .
V: TRBV3-1/TRBV3-2
CDR3: CASSRSETGMAGGGLFF

J: TRBJ2-6
length: 17
D: .
V: TRBV5-1
CDR3: CASSFLTGEAGANVLTF

J: TRBJ2-1
length: 12
D: .
V: TRBV12-5
CDR3: CASGLLEGQGFF

J: TRBJ2-2
length: 16
D: .
V: TRBV7-8
CDR3: CASSPRLTRGTGELFF

J: TRBJ2-1
length: 15
D: TRBD1
V: TRBV6-5
CDR3: CASRRTGGAANEQFF

J: TRBJ1-2
length: 12
D: TRBD1
V: TRBV30
CDR3: CAWSRDSYGYTF

J: TRBJ2-3
length: 14
D: .
V: TRBV30
CDR3: CAWSGLTRTDTQYF

J: TRBJ2-7
length: 15
D: .
V: TRBV11-1
CDR3: CASSLDEGHIYEQYF

J: TRBJ1-6
length: 13
D: .
V: TRBV27
CDR3: CASTGQTGSPLHF

J: TRBJ2-2
length: 15
D: TRBD2
V: TRBV3-1/TRBV3-2
CDR3: CASSQRLAVTGELFF

J: TRBJ2-7
length: 10
D: .
V: TRBV20-1
CDR3: CSAREEEQYF

J: TRBJ1-2
length: 15
D: .
V: TRBV4-3
CDR3: CASSQDLQGSYGYTF

J: TRBJ1-1
length: 13
D: .
V: TRBV4-3
CDR3: CASSQDFGGWAFF

J: TRBJ1-6
length: 14
D: TRBD1
V: TRBV20-1
CDR3: CSASTQGKYSPLHF

J: TRBJ2-7
length: 14
D: .
V: TRBV5-5
CDR3: CASSLVTFNYEQYF

J: TRBJ1-5
length: 15
D: .
V: TRBV30
CDR3: CAWARGSVYNQPQHF

J: TRBJ2-1
length: 14
D: .
V: TRBV27
CDR3: CASSYSVPYNEQFF

J: TRBJ1-5
length: 13
D: .
V: TRBV30
CDR3: CAWSARGNQPQHF

J: TRBJ1-2
length: 14
D: TRBD1
V: TRBV7-9
CDR3: CASSPDTGDYGYTF

J: TRBJ1-2
length: 12
D: TRBD1
V: TRBV4-3
CDR3: CASSRDSYGYTF

J: TRBJ2-7
length: 15
D: TRBD2
V: TRBV19
CDR3: CASRTSGGASYEQYF

J: TRBJ2-2
length: 16
D: .
V: TRBV9
CDR3: CASSARGAGNTGELFF

J: TRBJ1-4
length: 14
D: .
V: TRBV28
CDR3: CASSFEKVGGKLFF

J: TRBJ1-2
length: 15
D: .
V: TRBV6-1
CDR3: CASSEGGAGEYGYTF

J: TRBJ1-2
length: 12
D: .
V: TRBV25-1
CDR3: CASSDRRYCYTF

J: TRBJ2-7
length: 14
D: .
V: TRBV7-8
CDR3: CASSFPGGTNEQYF

J: TRBJ2-2
length: 15
D: .
V: TRBV6-5
CDR3: CASTVGGSNTGELFF

J: TRBJ1-4
length: 18
D: .
V: TRBV19
CDR3: CASSKLLATGPREEKLFF

J: TRBJ1-4
length: 17
D: .
V: TRBV27
CDR3: CASSLWGPTGLNEKLFF

J: TRBJ1-2
length: 15
D: TRBD1
V: TRBV7-3
CDR3: CASSIRGGTDYGYTF

J: TRBJ2-3
length: 14
D: TRBD2
V: TRBV7-3
CDR3: CASSPGLEKDTQYF

J: TRBJ2-1
length: 14
D: .
V: TRBV5-1
CDR3: CASSPDGGHNEQFF